This passage covers 13 T cell receptor beta chains from one sample sequenced in a study of Ad26.COV2.S vaccination and SARS-CoV-2 variants. The assay was immunoSEQ multiplex PCR, and TCRdb's table has in-frame clones only and misses some. The sample contains about 480,000 clones, around nine tenths of which appear only once. Treatment meaning: some 20 received Ad26.COV2.S at low or high dose, single or two shots; 5 received placebo; per-sample allocation not given. At day 63 after the first vaccine or placebo injection, samples were drawn. The sequencing used peripheral blood, collected in a trial of Ad26.COV2.S vaccine versus placebo. These receptors originate from a person between 18 and 60 years old who received the Ad26.COV2.S COVID-19 vaccine or a placebo.

As DNA, the CDR3 is TGTGCCAGCAGGAGGGGGCTAGCGGGAGCCACAGATACGCAGTATTTT. Its translation: CASRRGLAGATDTQYF. V usage is TRBV5-6 and J usage is TRBJ2-3; 10 bases are a match to TRBD2. Trimming removed 5 bases from V and 2 bases from J; junction bases left unmatched: 8. There are 16 residues in the CDR3. From germline, CDR1 is SGHDT and CDR2 YYEEEE. Combining the CDR3 with reference TRBV5-6 and TRBJ2-3 gives the whole variable domain DAGVTQSPTHLIKTRGQQVTLRCSPKSGHDTVSWYQQALGQGPQFIFQYYEEEERQRGNFPDRFSGHQFPNYSSELNVNALLLGDSALYLCASRRGLAGATDTQYFGPGTRLTVL.

DNA of the CDR3: TGTGCCAGCAGCTTGGGGGACTCTGGGGCCAACGTCCTGACTTTC. The encoded protein is CASSLGDSGANVLTF. V gene TRBV7-3 combines with J gene TRBJ2-6; the D call may be TRBD1 or TRBD2 (5 bases each). Trimming took off 3 bases at V and 0 bases at J, with 6 bases between the two ends. The germline V gene has CDR1 SGHTA and CDR2 FQGTGA. CDR3 length equals 15 residues.

The chain has TRBV6-5 and TRBJ1-2; perhaps TRBD1 as D (5 bases). Germline V gene lookup returns CDR1 MNHEY and CDR2 SVGAGI. V lost 5 bases and J lost 1, with 8 bases in between. The CDR3 has 13 amino acids. The CDR3 DNA follows: TGTGCCAGCAGTCAGGGAGTTAACTATGGCTACACCTTC. Its translation: CASSQGVNYGYTF.

The chain joins TRBV5-1 to TRBJ2-7; D might be TRBD1 (5 bases). The germline V and J ends were trimmed by 4 bases and 2 bases, with 16 bases remaining between them. The CDR3 loop spans 15 amino acids. In germline, CDR1 is SGHRS, CDR2 YFSETQ. The CDR3 coding sequence is TGCGCCAGCAGCCCCAACCCCGACAGTCCCTACGAGCAGTACTTC. The encoded protein is CASSPNPDSPYEQYF.

The chain uses TRBV5-6 and TRBJ1-2; a weak D match, TRBD1 (5 bases). The CDR3 has 13 amino acids. Germline V CDR1 and CDR2: SGHDT, YYEEEE. The V end was cut by 5 bases, the J end by 2 bases, with 10 bases between. The CDR3 sequence is CASRPGTNYGYTF. In DNA, the CDR3 is TGTGCCAGCAGACCCGGGACGAACTATGGCTACACCTTC. The entire variable domain, with the rest obtained from reference TRBV5-6 and TRBJ1-2, is as follows: DAGVTQSPTHLIKTRGQQVTLRCSPKSGHDTVSWYQQALGQGPQFIFQYYEEEERQRGNFPDRFSGHQFPNYSSELNVNALLLGDSALYLCASRPGTNYGYTFGSGTRLTVV.

The chain recombines TRBV9 with TRBJ1-4, with D possibly matching TRBD1 (5 bases). V shed 4 bases and J shed 4 bases, with 14 bases lying between them. Germline CDR1 and CDR2: SGDLS and YYNGEE. This CDR3 has 15 residues. CDR3 in amino acids: CASSPQGHGNEKLFF. The CDR3, as DNA: TGTGCCAGCAGCCCACAAGGACACGGTAATGAAAAACTGTTTTTT.

The V call is TRBV7-2, the J call TRBJ2-1; unclear D gene. Looked up from germline, CDR1 is SGHTA and CDR2 is FQGNSA. The germline V and J ends were trimmed by 5 bases and 0 bases, with 20 bases remaining between them. The CDR3 extends over 18 amino acids. The CDR3, as DNA: TGTGCCAGCAGCCAGGTTCCGGTAGGTGGTGGCTCCTACAATGAGCAGTTCTTC. Translating gives CASSQVPVGGGSYNEQFF.

As concerns this clone: Other DNA sequences in this sample translate to the same CDR3. V and J are TRBV3-1 (or the pseudogene TRBV3-2) and TRBJ2-6; D is unresolved. Trimming shortened V by 3 bases and J by 0 bases, and 6 bases separated the two germline ends. Per germline, CDR1 LGHDT and CDR2 YNNKEL (reference sequence). This CDR3 has 15 amino acids. CDR3 in DNA: TGTGCCAGCAGCCAGGGTGGCTCTGGGGCCAACGTCCTGACTTTC. It translates to CASSQGGSGANVLTF.

A note on this clone: Distinct nucleotide sequences in the sample also encode this CDR3. The chain joins TRBV20-1 to TRBJ2-1; D remains ambiguous. The CDR3 has 11 residues. Germline CDR1 is DFQATT and CDR2 is SNEGSKA (reference sequence). The V end was cut by 3 bases, the J end by 9 bases, with 9 bases between. The CDR3: CSARFVGEQFF. CDR3 nucleotide sequence: TGCAGTGCTAGGTTCGTGGGTGAGCAGTTCTTC.

This chain joins TRBV3-1 (or the pseudogene TRBV3-2) and TRBJ2-2; the D is unclear. V dropped 3 bases and J dropped 4 bases, with 3 bases sitting between them. The CDR3 covers 12 residues. Germline CDR1 reads LGHDT; CDR2 reads YNNKEL (reference sequence). The CDR3 sequence: CASSHPTGELFF. CDR3 sequence (DNA): TGTGCCAGCAGCCACCCCACCGGGGAGCTGTTTTTT.

The chain uses TRBV20-1 and TRBJ1-5, with D maybe TRBD1 (6 bases). Between the trimmed V and J ends, which lost 3 bases and 7 bases, there was a span of 22 bases. This CDR3 is built from 16 residues. CDR1 is DFQATT and CDR2 is SNEGSKA in the germline V gene (reference sequence). CDR3 bases: TGCAGTGCTAGTCCTCGTGGGACAACAAGGGACCAGCCCCAGCATTTT. It codes for CSASPRGTTRDQPQHF.

The chain combines TRBV5-6 with TRBJ2-6; no definite D call. This CDR3 spans 14 amino acids. V was clipped by 1 base and J by 4 bases, with 6 bases between them. Germline V gives CDR1 SGHDT, CDR2 YYEEEE. The chain's CDR3 is CASSLFQGANVLTF. Here the CDR3 DNA reads TGTGCCAGCAGCTTGTTTCAAGGGGCCAACGTCCTGACTTTC. Full variable domain (outside the CDR3, taken from reference TRBV5-6 and TRBJ2-6): DAGVTQSPTHLIKTRGQQVTLRCSPKSGHDTVSWYQQALGQGPQFIFQYYEEEERQRGNFPDRFSGHQFPNYSSELNVNALLLGDSALYLCASSLFQGANVLTFGAGSRLTVL.

V gene TRBV7-9 combines with J gene TRBJ2-7; D gene uncertain. The germline V gene encodes CDR1 SEHNR and CDR2 FQNEAQ (reference sequence). This CDR3 has 13 residues. Between the trimmed V and J ends, which lost 11 bases and 6 bases, there was a span of 20 bases. The CDR3 is CAYPMGSTSEQYF. Here the CDR3 DNA reads TGTGCCTACCCTATGGGTTCTACCTCCGAGCAGTACTTC.